Listed here is a single T cell receptor beta chain. As yet, its antigen is unknown. This may be a read error, as it is one base from a much larger clone. This sample was taken from a study of T cell repertoires in cytomegalovirus infection. The CDR3 runs 17 residues. Germline assignment: CDR1 SGHVS and CDR2 FNYEAQ. TCRdb redid the calling of the reads with MiXCR, one entry per CDR3 protein. The sample carries 800,000 to 950,000 distinct CDR3 sequences, approximately 32% recorded once. The sample consisted of cultured CD8+ T cells from PBMCs, taken from culture after CMV antigen stimulation. The V gene is TRBV7-6, the J gene TRBJ1-6; D gene ambiguous. The TCR was taken from a human donor in good health (CMV status not recorded). Some clones in this sample may be carry-over from other donors' samples. CDR3 sequence (DNA): TGTACCAGCAGCTTAGATATAGGGCAAACCTATAATTCACCCCTCCACTTT. Its translation: CTSSLDIGQTYNSPLHF.